These 17 T cell receptor beta chains were sequenced from one sample in a study of cytomegalovirus exposure and HLA in healthy donors. The PCR made use of 60 Vbeta and 13 Jbeta primers. Clones were read by immunoSEQ multiplex PCR, and TCRdb kept only the in-frame ones, dropping some. This table has about 160,000 clones, roughly 76% appearing once. Input material: PBMCs. Receptors were obtained from a woman aged 45-59 years in good health and CMV-seronegative.

Remarks on this clone: Mismatch with germline at one junction end may stem from a read error. This sequence joins TRBV7-2 and TRBJ2-5; a weak D match, TRBD1 (5 bases). Germline V lookup: CDR1 SGHTA, CDR2 FQGNSA. CDR3 size: 12 residues. Here the CDR3 DNA reads TGTGCCATCAAGGGGTCAAGAGAGGCCCAGTACTTC. This encodes CAIKGSREAQYF. Full variable domain (outside the CDR3, taken from reference TRBV7-2 and TRBJ2-5): GAGVSQSPSNKVTEKGKDVELRCDPISGHTALYWYRQSLGQGLEFLIYFQGNSAPDKSGLPSDRFSAERTGGSVSTLTIQRTQQEDSAVYLCAIKGSREAQYFGPGTRLLVL.

The chain joins TRBV6-6 to TRBJ2-7; weak D call: TRBD2 (6 bases). The CDR3 covers 15 residues. The germline gives CDR1 MNHNY, CDR2 SVGAGI (reference sequence). With 0 bases removed from V and 2 bases from J, the gap between germline ends came to 11 bases. The CDR3 sequence is CASSYSGGDPYEQYF. In DNA, the CDR3 is TGTGCCAGCAGTTACTCCGGGGGTGACCCCTACGAGCAGTACTTC.

This clone was seen more than once but under ten times. V is TRBV5-1 and J is TRBJ2-5, with TRBD1 matching 8 bases. Germline lookup yields CDR1 SGHRS and CDR2 YFSETQ. The CDR3 is 14 amino acids. V was clipped by 4 bases and J by 14 bases; unmatched bases: 16. CDR3 loop: CASSPTGTGEECYF. CDR3 DNA sequence: TGCGCCAGCAGCCCGACCGGGACAGGCGAGGAATGTTACTTC.

The V call is TRBV19, the J call TRBJ2-7, with D maybe TRBD1 (6 bases). Germline-derived CDR1 and CDR2 are LNHDA and SQIVND (reference sequence). Trimming shortened V by 5 bases and J by 10 bases, and 12 bases separated the two germline ends. The CDR3 consists of 11 residues. This chain's CDR3 is CASSPGQIQYF. For the CDR3, the DNA is TGTGCCAGTAGTCCCGGACAGATACAGTACTTC.

The V gene is TRBV5-8, the J gene TRBJ2-6; possibly TRBD2 for D (5 bases). Germline V gene data show CDR1 as SGHTS and CDR2 as YDEGEE. The CDR3 runs to 15 residues. V gave up 4 bases and J gave up 4 bases, with 12 bases separating them. The CDR3 sequence: CASSLDTGGANVLTF. The CDR3 DNA reads as TGTGCCAGCAGCCTAGACACGGGAGGGGCCAACGTCCTGACTTTC.

The genes are TRBV29-1 and TRBJ1-5; 8 positions agree with TRBD1. Germline CDR1 is SQVTM and CDR2 is ANQGSEA. This CDR3 is 14 amino acids long. With V trimmed by 7 bases and J by 2 bases, 7 bases remained unmatched. CDR3 in DNA: TGCAGCGCGATCTCGACAGGGGGCAATCAGCCCCAGCATTTT. This sequence encodes CSAISTGGNQPQHF.

V usage is TRBV25-1 and J usage is TRBJ2-5, with D tentatively TRBD1 (6 bases). This CDR3 contains 16 residues. Per germline, CDR1 MGHDK and CDR2 SYGVNS. Trimming left V 0 bases short and J 2 bases short, with 13 bases between. As DNA, the CDR3 is TGTGCCAGCAGTGAATATGGCACAGGGAGACAAGAGACCCAGTACTTC. Translation gives CASSEYGTGRQETQYF.

J is TRBJ2-4 and V is TRBV7-2; D is possibly TRBD1 (6 bases). V was pared by 1 base and J by 3 bases, with 19 bases between. Germline V gene data show CDR1 as SGHTA and CDR2 as FQGNSA. This CDR3 spans 18 amino acids. The CDR3 DNA is TGTGCCAGCAGCTTAGTTCAGTGGGGGCTCGGAGTCAAAAACATTCAGTACTTC. This translates into CASSLVQWGLGVKNIQYF. The variable domain in full, completed from reference TRBV7-2 and TRBJ2-4, reads GAGVSQSPSNKVTEKGKDVELRCDPISGHTALYWYRQSLGQGLEFLIYFQGNSAPDKSGLPSDRFSAERTGGSVSTLTIQRTQQEDSAVYLCASSLVQWGLGVKNIQYFGAGTRLSVL.

The rearrangement uses TRBV9 and TRBJ1-3; the match to TRBD1 covers 9 bases. With V trimmed by 4 bases and J by 0 bases, 5 bases remained unmatched. The CDR3 consists of 16 residues. Germline V lookup: CDR1 SGDLS, CDR2 YYNGEE. This chain's CDR3 is CASSRDRAISGNTIYF. Here the CDR3 DNA reads TGTGCCAGCAGCCGGGACAGGGCCATCTCTGGAAACACCATATATTTT.

V usage is TRBV7-9 and J usage is TRBJ2-3, with 9 bases aligning to TRBD2. The ends lost 4 bases at V and 0 bases at J; junction bases unmatched: 5. This CDR3 contains 16 residues. In germline, CDR1 is SEHNR, CDR2 FQNEAQ (reference sequence). The CDR3 coding sequence is TGTGCCAGCAGCTCTCATAGCGGGGGAAGCACAGATACGCAGTATTTT. Its protein is CASSSHSGGSTDTQYF.

The sample holds a few counts of this clone. V usage is TRBV2 and J usage is TRBJ1-1; D uncertain. Per germline, CDR1 SNHLY and CDR2 FYNNEI. V dropped 10 bases and J dropped 1 base, with 10 bases sitting between them. CDR3 size: 12 residues. The CDR3 DNA follows: TGTGCCACCGTTTCAGGGAACACTGAAGCTTTCTTT. Its translation: CATVSGNTEAFF.

This rearrangement joins TRBV23-1 to TRBJ2-7; 10 nucleotides line up with TRBD1. TRBV23-1 is annotated as an ORF whose role is uncertain. Trimming removed 7 bases from V and 6 bases from J; junction bases left unmatched: 9. The CDR3 runs 14 residues. This CDR3 reads CASTRQGAGSEQYF. CDR3 DNA sequence: TGCGCCAGCACCCGACAGGGGGCAGGGTCCGAGCAGTACTTC.

The gene calls are TRBV7-9 and TRBJ2-7, with D perhaps matching TRBD2 (5 bases). Germline V gene data show CDR1 as SEHNR and CDR2 as FQNEAQ (reference sequence). Trimming shortened V by 0 bases and J by 2 bases, and 5 bases separated the two germline ends. The CDR3 is 13 residues long. The CDR3 sequence: CASSLASAYEQYF. The CDR3 region has the DNA TGTGCCAGCAGCTTAGCTAGCGCCTACGAGCAGTACTTC. Full variable domain (rest looked up from reference TRBV7-9 and TRBJ2-7): DTGVSQNPRHKITKRGQNVTFRCDPISEHNRLYWYRQTLGQGPEFLTYFQNEAQLEKSRLLSDRFSAERPKGSFSTLEIQRTEQGDSAMYLCASSLASAYEQYFGPGTRLTVT.

The chain combines TRBV13 with TRBJ2-5; the D gene is possibly TRBD2 (6 bases). The CDR3 runs to 15 residues. Trimming left V 4 bases short and J 5 bases short, with 17 bases between. Per germline, CDR1 PRHDT and CDR2 FYEKMQ (reference sequence). The CDR3 bases are TGTGCCAGCAGCTCAAGGGGCGGGGCGGGGGAGACCCAGTACTTC. This sequence encodes CASSSRGGAGETQYF.

This chain links TRBV7-9 with TRBJ2-3, with D possibly TRBD1 on 6 matching bases. The CDR3 is 14 amino acids. Trimming took off 5 bases at V and 5 bases at J, with 14 bases between the two ends. CDR1 and CDR2 (germline): SEHNR, FQNEAQ (reference sequence). The CDR3 sequence is CASSPQGRGDTQYF. For the CDR3, the DNA is TGTGCCAGCAGCCCACAGGGAAGAGGAGATACGCAGTATTTT.

The chain is built from TRBV6-5 and TRBJ1-1; 8 bases fit TRBD1. CDR3 length: 14 residues. The J segment lost 5 bases and the V segment lost 5 bases, leaving 7 bases of the junction unmatched. Per germline, CDR1 MNHEY and CDR2 SVGAGI. CDR3 sequence reads: CASSPGQGRTEAFF. DNA for the CDR3: TGTGCCAGCAGTCCTGGACAGGGTAGAACTGAAGCTTTCTTT.

This sequence joins TRBV5-1 and TRBJ1-1; the D is unclear. The V end lost 4 bases, the J end lost 0 bases, and 7 bases lay between the germline ends. Germline CDR1 SGHRS, CDR2 YFSETQ. CDR3 size: 13 residues. CDR3 in DNA: TGCGCCAGCAGCCCGGAGTTGAACACTGAAGCTTTCTTT. Its protein product is CASSPELNTEAFF.